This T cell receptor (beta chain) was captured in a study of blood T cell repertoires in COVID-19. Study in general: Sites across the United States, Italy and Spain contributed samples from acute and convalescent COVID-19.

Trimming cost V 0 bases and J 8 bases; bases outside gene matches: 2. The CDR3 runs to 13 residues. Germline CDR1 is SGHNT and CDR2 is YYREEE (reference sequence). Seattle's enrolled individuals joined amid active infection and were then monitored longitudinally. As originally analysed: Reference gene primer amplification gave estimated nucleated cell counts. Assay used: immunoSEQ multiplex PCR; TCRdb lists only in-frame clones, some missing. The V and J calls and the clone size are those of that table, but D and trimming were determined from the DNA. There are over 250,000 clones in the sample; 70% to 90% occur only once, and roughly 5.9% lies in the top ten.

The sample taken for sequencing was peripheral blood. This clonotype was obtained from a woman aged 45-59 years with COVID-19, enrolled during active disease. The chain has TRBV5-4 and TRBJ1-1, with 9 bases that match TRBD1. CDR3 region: CASSLGDRAEAFF. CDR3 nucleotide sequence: TGTGCCAGCAGCTTGGGGGACAGGGCGGAAGCTTTCTTT.